The rows below give T cell receptor beta chains drawn from one sample of a study of blood T cells in healthy people across ages. TCRdb analysed the 5' RACE reads with MiXCR anew, one entry per CDR3 protein. The table includes some 1.1 million distinct CDR3 sequences, 35% to 40% detected once. Sample: blood. These TCRs come from a young man in good health. Both conserved end residues are part of each CDR3. Each record gives: J gene, clone size, D gene, V gene, CDR3 protein, CDR3 DNA. D genes are given only for firm matches. Size is stated for part of the rows, as once, few or many counts, or as a class when the clone is expanded.

>TRBJ1-4|-|TRBD1|TRBV30
CAWSVGQGGIGTNEKLFF
TGTGCCTGGAGTGTCGGACAGGGAGGAATTGGAACTAATGAAAAACTGTTTTTT
>TRBJ1-2|few|-|TRBV4-1
CASSQALGWTAFNYGYTF
TGCGCCAGCAGCCAAGCGCTGGGATGGACAGCATTTAACTATGGCTACACCTTC
>TRBJ1-2|-|TRBD1|TRBV7-2
CASRDSTGGVGYTF
TGTGCCAGCAGGGATAGCACAGGGGGCGTCGGCTACACCTTC
>TRBJ1-2|-|TRBD1|TRBV5-1
CASSSSTGGPHDGYTF
TGCGCCAGCAGCAGCTCAACAGGGGGCCCGCATGATGGCTACACCTTC
>TRBJ2-7|-|-|TRBV4-2
CASSQVSNEQYF
TGTGCCAGCAGCCAAGTATCCAATGAGCAGTACTTC
>TRBJ2-3|-|TRBD1|TRBV29-1
CSVQQGAGTDTQYF
TGCAGCGTTCAACAGGGGGCGGGCACAGATACGCAGTATTTT
>TRBJ1-1|many|TRBD1|TRBV5-6
CASSLGGSRQGFLGTEAFF
TGTGCCAGCAGCTTGGGTGGGTCTCGACAGGGCTTTCTGGGGACTGAAGCTTTCTTT
>TRBJ2-6|many|-|TRBV29-1
CSVTGISGANVLTF
TGCAGCGTTACAGGGATCTCTGGGGCCAACGTCCTGACTTTC
>TRBJ2-1|few|-|TRBV7-9
CASSQDGINEQFF
TGTGCCAGCAGCCAGGACGGAATCAATGAGCAGTTCTTC
>TRBJ2-7|-|TRBD1|TRBV7-8
CASSNRDRYNEQYF
TGTGCCAGCAGCAACCGGGACAGGTACAATGAGCAGTACTTC
>TRBJ2-1|-|TRBD1|TRBV4-2
CASSHLTTGVEQFF
TGTGCCAGCAGCCACCTCACTACAGGGGTGGAGCAGTTCTTC
>TRBJ1-1|few|TRBD1|TRBV4-3
CASSQDWGTDQAFF
TGCGCCAGCAGCCAAGATTGGGGGACAGACCAAGCTTTCTTT